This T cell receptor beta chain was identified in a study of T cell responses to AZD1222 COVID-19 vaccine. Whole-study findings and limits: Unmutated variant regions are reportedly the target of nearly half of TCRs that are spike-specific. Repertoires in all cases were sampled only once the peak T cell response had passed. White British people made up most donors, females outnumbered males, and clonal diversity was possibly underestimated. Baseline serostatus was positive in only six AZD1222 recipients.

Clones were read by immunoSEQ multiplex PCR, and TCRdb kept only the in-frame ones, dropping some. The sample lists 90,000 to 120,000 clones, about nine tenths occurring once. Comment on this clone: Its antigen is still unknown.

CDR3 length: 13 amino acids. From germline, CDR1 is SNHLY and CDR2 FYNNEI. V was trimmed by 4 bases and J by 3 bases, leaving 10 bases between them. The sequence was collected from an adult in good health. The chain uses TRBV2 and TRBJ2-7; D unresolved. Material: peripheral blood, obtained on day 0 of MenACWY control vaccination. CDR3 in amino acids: CASSAQTFYEQYF. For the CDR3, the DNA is TGTGCCAGCAGTGCCCAGACATTCTACGAGCAGTACTTC.